This T cell receptor beta chain was captured in a study of blood T cell repertoires in COVID-19. The overall study: Donors in the United States, Italy and Spain gave samples during acute or convalescent COVID-19. PBMCs, B-cell-depleted T cells, or T cells were the source of the cDNA or gDNA that made up the material.

CDR1 and CDR2 (germline): LGHNA, YNFKEQ. The CDR3 length is 14 residues. Trimming removed 1 base from V and 5 bases from J, with 9 bases in between. Assay used: immunoSEQ multiplex PCR; TCRdb lists only in-frame clones, some missing. This table has about 130,000 clones, roughly nine tenths appearing once. V and J are TRBV4-2 and TRBJ2-1; TRBD2 is a possible D gene (5 bases). Specimen: peripheral blood. The sequence derives from a man in his 60s with COVID-19, enrolled during active disease. Here the CDR3 DNA reads TGTGCCAGCAGCCAAGGAGGGCGGGACAATGAGCAGTTCTTC. This encodes CASSQGGRDNEQFF.